These 6 T cell receptor beta chains share one sample of origin, sequenced in a study of T cells in Graves' hyperthyroidism and ophthalmopathy. RNA transcripts provided the source from which TCR beta CDR3 regions were amplified. RT-PCR in the first round (using the HTBI primer set) targeted the TCR CDR3. From the multiplex PCR reads, TCRdb called clonotypes with MiXCR, one entry per CDR3 protein. Among hundreds of thousands of distinct CDR3 sequences listed, roughly 15% were seen once. Sequencing was done on a sample of blood. The origin of the receptors is a young woman with Graves' hyperthyroidism.

There are a few counts of this clonotype. The chain carries TRBV5-6 and TRBJ1-6, with D perhaps matching TRBD1 (5 bases). Trimming took off 0 bases at V and 9 bases at J, with 19 bases between the two ends. CDR3 length: 17 residues. The germline V gene has CDR1 SGHDT and CDR2 YYEEEE. This chain's CDR3 is CASSLGRGGVIGSPLHF. The CDR3 bases are TGTGCCAGCAGCTTGGGCCGGGGAGGGGTGATTGGTTCACCCCTCCACTTT.

The chain couples TRBV12-3 or TRBV12-4 to TRBJ1-4, with 7 bases aligning to TRBD1. The CDR3 sequence is 15 residues long. V gave up 6 bases and J gave up 4 bases; unmatched junction bases: 8. CDR3 sequence reads: CASRLRDSLNEKLFF. The CDR3 DNA follows: TGTGCCAGCAGGCTCCGGGACAGTCTTAATGAAAAACTGTTTTTT.

This clonotype was seen a few times. V gene TRBV2 combines with J gene TRBJ2-2, with D unclear. The CDR3 runs to 14 residues. CDR1 and CDR2 from the germline V gene are SNHLY and FYNNEI. The V end was cut by 3 bases, the J end by 1 base, with 6 bases between. The CDR3, as DNA: TGTGCCAGCAGTGAGGAGCGGAACACCGGGGAGCTGTTTTTT. Translated: CASSEERNTGELFF.

This clonotype has a count of ten or more. This rearrangement joins TRBV20-1 to TRBJ1-1; D is perhaps TRBD1 (5 bases). CDR1 and CDR2 (germline): DFQATT, SNEGSKA (reference sequence). V lost 2 bases to trimming and J lost 5 bases, with 12 bases between them. This CDR3 region has 13 residues. CDR3 sequence: CSARLGGWTEAFF. CDR3 nucleotides: TGCAGTGCTAGACTCGGGGGGTGGACTGAAGCTTTCTTT.

This clonotype was recorded at least ten times. This rearrangement joins TRBV6-1 to TRBJ2-2; D is unresolved. The CDR3 runs 13 residues. The ends were cut back, 5 bases at V and 3 bases at J, with 7 bases in the middle. Germline V gene lookup returns CDR1 MNHNS and CDR2 SASEGT. The CDR3 loop reads CASSLPYTGELFF. The CDR3 DNA reads as TGTGCCAGCAGTCTCCCCTACACCGGGGAGCTGTTTTTT.

The chain is built from TRBV5-6 and TRBJ2-4, with 7 bases fitting TRBD1. J gave up 4 bases and V 4 bases, and 14 bases lay outside the gene matches. Germline CDR1 reads SGHDT; CDR2 reads YYEEEE. This CDR3 spans 17 amino acids. The CDR3 here is CASSLRPQGERKNIQYF. The CDR3 DNA is TGTGCCAGCAGCCTCCGGCCGCAGGGGGAACGAAAAAACATTCAGTACTTC.